One sample yielded the 18 T cell receptor beta chains listed below, sequenced in a study of cytomegalovirus exposure and HLA in healthy donors. The method was immunoSEQ multiplex PCR; TCRdb's version includes in-frame clones alone and lacks a portion of them. The repertoire has approximately 230,000 clones, about 90% of them found once; the top ten carry around 12%. Material for sequencing was PBMCs. All receptors come from a man between 18 and 29 years old in good health and CMV-seropositive.

J is TRBJ1-2 and V is TRBV18; tentatively, D is TRBD1 (6 bases). The V end was cut by 4 bases, the J end by 4 bases, with 19 bases between. This CDR3 is built from 16 residues. CDR1 and CDR2 (germline): KGHSH, LQKENI. The CDR3: CASSQYSTGASYGYTF. CDR3 nucleotide sequence: TGTGCCAGCTCACAATATTCGACAGGAGCCTCCTATGGCTACACCTTC. Using reference TRBV18 and TRBJ1-2 for the parts outside the CDR3, the full variable domain is NAGVMQNPRHLVRRRGQEARLRCSPMKGHSHVYWYRQLPEEGLKFMVYLQKENIIDESGMPKERFSAEFPKEGPSILRIQQVVRGDSAAYFCASSQYSTGASYGYTFGSGTRLTVV.

The V and J genes are TRBV7-9 and TRBJ1-2; D not certain. From germline, CDR1 is SEHNR and CDR2 FQNEAQ (reference sequence). Trimming left V 1 base short and J 0 bases short, with 9 bases between. There are 15 residues in the CDR3. The CDR3 DNA is TGTGCCAGCAGCTTAGATCAGATAGCTAACTATGGCTACACCTTC. Amino acid sequence: CASSLDQIANYGYTF.

The CDR3 reads CASSPGQIIYEQYF. CDR3 coding DNA: TGTGCCAGCTCACCGGGACAGATTATTTACGAGCAGTACTTC. The rearrangement uses TRBV18 and TRBJ2-7, with 7 bases lining up with TRBD1. The CDR3 length is 14 residues. Germline values: CDR1 KGHSH, CDR2 LQKENI. V dropped 3 bases and J dropped 4; count of bases not matched to a gene: 6.

J is TRBJ1-5 and V is TRBV5-1; TRBD1 aligns across 7 bases. CDR1 is SGHRS, CDR2 YFSETQ, per germline. The CDR3 has 14 residues. Trimming took 5 bases from V and 7 from J; bases not matched to a gene: 9. The CDR3 region is CASSPSGGEQPQHF. In nucleotides, the CDR3 is TGCGCCAGCAGTCCCTCAGGGGGTGAACAGCCCCAGCATTTT.

The chain employs TRBV5-1 and TRBJ2-1; 12 nucleotides align to TRBD2. The length of the CDR3 is 16 residues. The V gene's germline CDR1 is SGHRS and CDR2 YFSETQ. With V trimmed by 5 bases and J by 2 bases, 5 bases remained unmatched. The CDR3 DNA is TGCGCCAGCAGGGTGACTAGCGGGAGTGCCTACAATGAGCAGTTCTTC. This encodes CASRVTSGSAYNEQFF.

This clone was recorded only once. The V gene is TRBV4-1, the J gene TRBJ1-2, with TRBD1 matching over 7 bases. Germline V CDR1 and CDR2: MGHRA, YSYEKL. This CDR3 contains 16 residues. V was pared by 0 bases and J by 3 bases, with 7 bases of the junction left unmatched. The CDR3 nucleotides read TGCGCCAGCAGCCAAGAATCGGAGGGGGCGGACTATGGCTACACCTTC. Translating gives CASSQESEGADYGYTF.

The chain couples TRBV7-9 to TRBJ1-2, with unresolved D. The CDR3 spans 11 residues. V was clipped by 6 bases and J by 7 bases, with 9 bases between them. The V gene's germline CDR1 is SEHNR and CDR2 FQNEAQ (reference sequence). Here the CDR3 DNA reads TGTGCCAGCAGTATACAGACTGGCTACACCTTC. Encoded protein: CASSIQTGYTF.

V and J are TRBV4-3 and TRBJ2-7; D is possibly TRBD2 (5 bases). Germline V CDR1 and CDR2: LGHNA, YSLEER. The CDR3 runs 14 residues. Trimming shortened V by 1 base and J by 2 bases, and 9 bases separated the two germline ends. DNA of the CDR3: TGCGCCAGCAGCCAAGGGAGCGGAGCCTACGAGCAGTACTTC. This encodes CASSQGSGAYEQYF.

This clone was seen a handful of times. The chain has TRBV4-2 and TRBJ1-1, with 9 bases matching TRBD1. The germline gives CDR1 LGHNA, CDR2 YNFKEQ. V lost 1 base and J lost 7; bases outside the gene matches: 13. The CDR3 is made up of 17 amino acids. In nucleotides, the CDR3 is TGTGCCAGCAGCCAAGTAGGGACAGGGTTTCAGTGGGGTGAAGCTTTCTTT. Translated: CASSQVGTGFQWGEAFF.

V and J are TRBV30 and TRBJ2-7; 7 bases are a match to TRBD2. The ends lost 5 bases at V and 2 bases at J; junction bases unmatched: 9. Germline loops: CDR1 GTSNPN, CDR2 SVGIG (reference sequence). CDR3 length: 14 amino acids. CDR3 loop: CAWGTLAPAYEQYF. As DNA, the CDR3 is TGTGCCTGGGGTACACTAGCGCCCGCCTACGAGCAGTACTTC.

The table lists this clone with a few counts. This chain connects TRBV4-3 to TRBJ1-2; 7 bases line up with TRBD1. The CDR3 is 14 amino acids. J was trimmed by 2 bases and V by 3 bases; bases with no gene match: 3. Germline values: CDR1 LGHNA, CDR2 YSLEER. CDR3 nucleotides: TGCGCCAGCAGCCACTCGACAGGGAACTATGGCTACACCTTC. It encodes CASSHSTGNYGYTF.

This rearrangement joins TRBV5-6 to TRBJ2-3, with a tentative D call TRBD2 (5 bases). Germline CDR1 and CDR2: SGHDT and YYEEEE. With 4 bases removed from V and 2 bases from J, the gap between germline ends came to 14 bases. The length of the CDR3 is 15 residues. DNA for the CDR3: TGTGCCAGCAGCCCCCCCCCAGGACTCACAGATACGCAGTATTTT. It translates to CASSPPPGLTDTQYF.

This clone was counted once. The CDR3 nucleotides are TGTGCCAGCAGTTACTCAAGGAACACTGAAGCTTTCTTT. Protein sequence: CASSYSRNTEAFF. The chain carries TRBV6-5 and TRBJ1-1, with D unresolved. Trimming pared 0 bases from V and 1 base from J, leaving 3 bases between. This CDR3 has 13 amino acids. Germline CDR1 MNHEY, CDR2 SVGAGI.

The J gene is TRBJ2-1, the V gene TRBV4-1, with 10 bases fitting TRBD1. V shed 4 bases, J shed 5 bases, and the junction held 11 bases outside the gene matches. This CDR3 contains 17 residues. Looked up from germline, CDR1 is MGHRA and CDR2 is YSYEKL. The CDR3 DNA reads TGCGCCAGCAGCCCCCAACCCGGGACAGGGGTTAACAATGAGCAGTTCTTC. Protein product: CASSPQPGTGVNNEQFF.

The J gene is TRBJ2-7, the V gene TRBV11-2, with 7 bases aligning to TRBD2. CDR1 is SGHAT, CDR2 FQNNGV, per germline. With V trimmed by 5 bases and J by 6 bases, 13 bases remained unmatched. The CDR3 consists of 15 residues. DNA for the CDR3: TGTGCCAGCAGCCTTTTAGCGGGCGCGAGCATCGAGCAGTACTTC. Translation: CASSLLAGASIEQYF.

The chain has TRBV5-1 and TRBJ2-5; weak D call: TRBD1 (6 bases). The V end lost 0 bases, the J end lost 4 bases, and 13 bases lay between the germline ends. In germline, CDR1 is SGHRS, CDR2 YFSETQ. The CDR3 extends over 15 amino acids. CDR3 in DNA: TGCGCCAGCAGCTTGGCCGGGACACGAGCAGAGACCCAGTACTTC. Its translation: CASSLAGTRAETQYF.

J is TRBJ2-7 and V is TRBV10-1; D might be TRBD1 (6 bases). CDR1 and CDR2 from the germline V gene are WNHNN and SYGVQD (reference sequence). This CDR3 spans 18 amino acids. Trimming took 6 bases from V and 3 from J, leaving 27 bases between them. CDR3: CASSQASPRTATIYEQYF. In DNA form, the CDR3 reads TGCGCCAGCAGCCAAGCGTCGCCTCGGACAGCCACGATCTACGAGCAGTACTTC.

This clone was found once. J is TRBJ1-1 and V is TRBV7-9; D gene ambiguous. Germline V gene lookup returns CDR1 SEHNR and CDR2 FQNEAQ (reference sequence). Trimming left V 2 bases short and J 4 bases short, with 5 bases between. The CDR3 contains 12 residues. CDR3 in amino acids: CASSLLATEAFF. DNA of the CDR3: TGTGCCAGCAGCTTACTTGCCACTGAAGCTTTCTTT.